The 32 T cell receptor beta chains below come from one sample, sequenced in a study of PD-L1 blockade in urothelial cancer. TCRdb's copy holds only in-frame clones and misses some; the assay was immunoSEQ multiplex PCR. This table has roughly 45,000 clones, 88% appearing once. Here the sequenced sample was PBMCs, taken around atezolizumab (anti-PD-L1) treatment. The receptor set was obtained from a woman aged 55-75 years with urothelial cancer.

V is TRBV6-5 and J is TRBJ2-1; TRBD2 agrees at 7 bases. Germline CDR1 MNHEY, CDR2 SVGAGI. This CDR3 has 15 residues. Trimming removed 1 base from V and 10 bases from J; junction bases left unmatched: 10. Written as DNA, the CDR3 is TGTGCCAGCAGTTACTGGGGGGAGGGCCCCGGGGAGCAGTTCTTC. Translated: CASSYWGEGPGEQFF.

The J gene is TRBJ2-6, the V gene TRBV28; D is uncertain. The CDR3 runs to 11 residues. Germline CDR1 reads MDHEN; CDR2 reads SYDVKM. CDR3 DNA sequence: TGTGGGGCTCTGGGGGCCAACGTCCTGACTTTC. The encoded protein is CGALGANVLTF.

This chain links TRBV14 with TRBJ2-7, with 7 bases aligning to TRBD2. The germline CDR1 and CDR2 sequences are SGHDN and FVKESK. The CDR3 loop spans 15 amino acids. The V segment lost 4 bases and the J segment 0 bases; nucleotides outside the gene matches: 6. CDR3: CASSLRGGSSYEQYF. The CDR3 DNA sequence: TGTGCCAGCAGCCTCCGGGGCGGGAGCTCCTACGAGCAGTACTTC.

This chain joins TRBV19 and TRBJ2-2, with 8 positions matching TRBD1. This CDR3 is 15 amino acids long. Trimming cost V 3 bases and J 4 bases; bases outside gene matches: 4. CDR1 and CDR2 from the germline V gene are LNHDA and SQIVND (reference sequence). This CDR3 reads CASSIRGLGTGELFF. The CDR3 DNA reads TGTGCCAGTAGTATCAGGGGGCTGGGCACCGGGGAGCTGTTTTTT.

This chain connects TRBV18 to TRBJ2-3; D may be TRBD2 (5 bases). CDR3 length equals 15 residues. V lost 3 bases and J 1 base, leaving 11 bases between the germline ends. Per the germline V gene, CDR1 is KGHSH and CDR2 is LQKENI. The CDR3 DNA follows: TGTGCCAGCTCACCCAGACCCGGGGGCACAGATACGCAGTATTTT. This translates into CASSPRPGGTDTQYF.

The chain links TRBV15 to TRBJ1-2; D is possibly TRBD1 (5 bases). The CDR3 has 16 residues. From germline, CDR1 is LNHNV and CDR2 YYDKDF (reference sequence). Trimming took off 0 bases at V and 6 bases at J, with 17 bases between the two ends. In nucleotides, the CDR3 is TGTGCCACCAGCAGAGATCCCTCTGGCAGGGTCGATGGCTACACCTTC. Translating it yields CATSRDPSGRVDGYTF.

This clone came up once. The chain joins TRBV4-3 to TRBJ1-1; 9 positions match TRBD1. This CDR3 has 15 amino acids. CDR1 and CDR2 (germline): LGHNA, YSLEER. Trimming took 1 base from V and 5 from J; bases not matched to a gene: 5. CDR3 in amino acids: CASSQGDRDTTEAFF. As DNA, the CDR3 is TGCGCCAGCAGCCAAGGGGACAGGGATACGACTGAAGCTTTCTTT.

Here the CDR3 reads CASINPEAARKTQYF. In DNA, the CDR3 is TGTGCCAGCATTAATCCGGAGGCCGCTCGGAAGACCCAGTACTTC. V usage is TRBV2 and J usage is TRBJ2-5, with D perhaps TRBD2 (5 bases). The V gene's germline CDR1 is SNHLY and CDR2 FYNNEI. V lost 7 bases, J lost 6 bases, and 21 bases lay in between. The CDR3 runs to 15 residues.

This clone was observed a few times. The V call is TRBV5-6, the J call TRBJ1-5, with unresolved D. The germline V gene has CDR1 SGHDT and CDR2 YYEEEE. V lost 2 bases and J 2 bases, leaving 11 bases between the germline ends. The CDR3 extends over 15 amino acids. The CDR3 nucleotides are TGTGCCAGCAGCTTAGGAGGGAATCGCAATCAGCCCCAGCATTTT. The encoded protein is CASSLGGNRNQPQHF.

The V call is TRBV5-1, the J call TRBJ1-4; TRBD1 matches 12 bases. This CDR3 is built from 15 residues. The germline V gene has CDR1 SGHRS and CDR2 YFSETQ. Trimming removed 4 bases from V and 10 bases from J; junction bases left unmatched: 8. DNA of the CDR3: TGCGCCAGCAGCCCTCGGGACAGGGGGCGAGGAAAACTGTTTTTT. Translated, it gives CASSPRDRGRGKLFF.

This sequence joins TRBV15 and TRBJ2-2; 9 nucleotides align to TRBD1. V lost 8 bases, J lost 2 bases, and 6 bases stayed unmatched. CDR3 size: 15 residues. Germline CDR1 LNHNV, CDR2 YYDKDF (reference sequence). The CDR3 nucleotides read TGTGCCACCCAAATGGACAGGGGAAACACCGGGGAGCTGTTTTTT. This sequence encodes CATQMDRGNTGELFF. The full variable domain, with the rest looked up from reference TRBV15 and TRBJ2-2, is DAMVIQNPRYQVTQFGKPVTLSCSQTLNHNVMYWYQQKSSQAPKLLFHYYDKDFNNEADTPDNFQSRRPNTSFCFLDIRSPGLGDTAMYLCATQMDRGNTGELFFGEGSRLTVL.

CDR3 sequence (DNA): TGTGCCAGCAGTGGCCGGGACTTAGCGAGGAACTATGGCTACACCTTC. Its translation: CASSGRDLARNYGYTF. The V call is TRBV2, the J call TRBJ1-2, with D possibly TRBD1 on 5 matching bases. Germline V CDR1 and CDR2: SNHLY, FYNNEI. With 4 bases removed from V and 2 bases from J, the gap between germline ends came to 17 bases. This CDR3 has 16 amino acids.

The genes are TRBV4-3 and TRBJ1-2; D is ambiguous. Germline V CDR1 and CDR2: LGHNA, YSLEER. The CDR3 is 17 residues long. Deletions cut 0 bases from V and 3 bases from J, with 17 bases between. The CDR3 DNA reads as TGCGCCAGCAGCCAAGATAGCCAGCCAAGAGCGGACTATGGCTACACCTTC. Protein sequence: CASSQDSQPRADYGYTF.

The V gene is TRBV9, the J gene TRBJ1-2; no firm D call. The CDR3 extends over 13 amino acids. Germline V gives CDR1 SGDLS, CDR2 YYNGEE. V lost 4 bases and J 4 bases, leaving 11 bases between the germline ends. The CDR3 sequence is CASSSGGIYGYTF. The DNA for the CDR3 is TGTGCCAGCAGCTCCGGCGGCATCTATGGCTACACCTTC.

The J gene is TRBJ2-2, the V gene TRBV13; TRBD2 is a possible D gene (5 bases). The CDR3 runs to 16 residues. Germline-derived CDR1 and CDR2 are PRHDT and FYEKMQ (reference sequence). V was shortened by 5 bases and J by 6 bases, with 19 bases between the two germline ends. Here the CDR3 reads CASSHEGMTSPGELFF. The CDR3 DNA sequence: TGTGCCAGCAGCCATGAGGGAATGACAAGTCCCGGGGAGCTGTTTTTT.

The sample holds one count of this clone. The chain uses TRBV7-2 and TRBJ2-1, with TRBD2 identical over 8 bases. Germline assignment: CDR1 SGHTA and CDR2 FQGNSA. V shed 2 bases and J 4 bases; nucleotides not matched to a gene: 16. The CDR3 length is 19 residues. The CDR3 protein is CASSLRRGSSGDKYNEQFF. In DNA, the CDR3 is TGTGCCAGCAGCTTACGGAGGGGGAGTAGCGGGGATAAATACAATGAGCAGTTCTTC.

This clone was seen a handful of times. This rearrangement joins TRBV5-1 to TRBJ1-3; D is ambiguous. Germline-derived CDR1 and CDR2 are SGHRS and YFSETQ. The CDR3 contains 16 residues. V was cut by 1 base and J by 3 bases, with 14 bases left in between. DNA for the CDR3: TGCGCCAGCAGCTTGTACCCGGGATCGCTTGGAAACACCATATATTTT. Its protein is CASSLYPGSLGNTIYF.

CDR3 in amino acids: CATSRVKGIPRNQPQHF. The CDR3 bases are TGTGCCACCAGCAGAGTCAAGGGGATTCCCCGCAATCAGCCCCAGCATTTT. The chain joins TRBV15 to TRBJ1-5; possible D gene TRBD1, 5 bases. Per the germline V gene, CDR1 is LNHNV and CDR2 is YYDKDF (reference sequence). V was shortened by 1 base and J by 2 bases, with 15 bases between the two germline ends. This CDR3 spans 17 amino acids. Drawing the rest from reference TRBV15 and TRBJ1-5, the complete variable domain is DAMVIQNPRYQVTQFGKPVTLSCSQTLNHNVMYWYQQKSSQAPKLLFHYYDKDFNNEADTPDNFQSRRPNTSFCFLDIRSPGLGDTAMYLCATSRVKGIPRNQPQHFGDGTRLSIL.

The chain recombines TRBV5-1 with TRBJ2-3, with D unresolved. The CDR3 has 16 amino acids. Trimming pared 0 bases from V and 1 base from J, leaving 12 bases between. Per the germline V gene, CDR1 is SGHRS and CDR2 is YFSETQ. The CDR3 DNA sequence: TGCGCCAGCAGCTTGGATCCGTCGGGTGGCACAGATACGCAGTATTTT. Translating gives CASSLDPSGGTDTQYF.

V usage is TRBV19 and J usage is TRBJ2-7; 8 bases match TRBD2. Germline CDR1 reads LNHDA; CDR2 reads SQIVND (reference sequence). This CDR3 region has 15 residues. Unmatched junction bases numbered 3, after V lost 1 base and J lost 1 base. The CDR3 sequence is CASSIAVAGSYEQYF. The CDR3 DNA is TGTGCCAGTAGTATAGCCGTAGCGGGGTCCTACGAGCAGTACTTC.

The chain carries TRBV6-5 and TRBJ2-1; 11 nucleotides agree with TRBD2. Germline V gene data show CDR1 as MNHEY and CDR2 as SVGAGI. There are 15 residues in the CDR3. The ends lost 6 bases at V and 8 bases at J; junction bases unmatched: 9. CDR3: CASRRTSGSLYEQFF. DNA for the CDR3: TGTGCCAGCAGACGAACTAGCGGGAGTCTGTATGAGCAGTTCTTC.

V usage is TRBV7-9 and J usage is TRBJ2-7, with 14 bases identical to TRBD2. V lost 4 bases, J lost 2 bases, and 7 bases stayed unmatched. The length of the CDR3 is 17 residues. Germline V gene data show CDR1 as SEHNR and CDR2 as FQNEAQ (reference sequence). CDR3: CASSYGTSGSGTYEQYF. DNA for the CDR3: TGTGCCAGCAGCTACGGGACTAGCGGGAGTGGTACCTACGAGCAGTACTTC.

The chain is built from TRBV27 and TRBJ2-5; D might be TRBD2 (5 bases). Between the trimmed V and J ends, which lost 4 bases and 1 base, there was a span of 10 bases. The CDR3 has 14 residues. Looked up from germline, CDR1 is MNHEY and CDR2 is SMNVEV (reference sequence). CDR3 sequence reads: CASSSPGSQETQYF. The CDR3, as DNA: TGTGCCAGCAGTTCCCCGGGGAGCCAAGAGACCCAGTACTTC.

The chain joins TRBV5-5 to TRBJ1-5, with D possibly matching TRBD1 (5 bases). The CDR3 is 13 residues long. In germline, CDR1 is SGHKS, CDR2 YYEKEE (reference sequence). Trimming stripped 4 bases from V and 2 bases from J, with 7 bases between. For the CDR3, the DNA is TGTGCCAGCAGCGGGGGGGGCAATCAGCCCCAGCATTTT. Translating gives CASSGGGNQPQHF.

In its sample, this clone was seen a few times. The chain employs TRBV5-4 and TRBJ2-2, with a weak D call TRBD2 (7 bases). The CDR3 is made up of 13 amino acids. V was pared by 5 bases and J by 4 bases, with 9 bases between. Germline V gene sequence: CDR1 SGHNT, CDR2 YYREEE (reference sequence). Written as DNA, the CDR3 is TGTGCCAGCAGTAGGGGGGGCACCGGGGAGCTGTTTTTT. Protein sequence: CASSRGGTGELFF.

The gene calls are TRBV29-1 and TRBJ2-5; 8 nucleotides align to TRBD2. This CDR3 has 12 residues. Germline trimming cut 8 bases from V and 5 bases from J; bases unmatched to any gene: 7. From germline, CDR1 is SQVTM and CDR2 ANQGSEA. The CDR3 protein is CSRGGAGETQYF. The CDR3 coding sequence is TGCAGCCGGGGGGGGGCTGGGGAGACCCAGTACTTC.

Here the CDR3 DNA reads TGCGCCAGCAGACGTGGAGCAGGACAGAAAAGCACAGATACGCAGTATTTT. Amino acid sequence: CASRRGAGQKSTDTQYF. J is TRBJ2-3 and V is TRBV5-1; D perhaps matches TRBD1 (6 bases). Germline V gives CDR1 SGHRS, CDR2 YFSETQ. V lost 5 bases to trimming and J lost 0 bases, with 19 bases between them. This CDR3 spans 17 amino acids.

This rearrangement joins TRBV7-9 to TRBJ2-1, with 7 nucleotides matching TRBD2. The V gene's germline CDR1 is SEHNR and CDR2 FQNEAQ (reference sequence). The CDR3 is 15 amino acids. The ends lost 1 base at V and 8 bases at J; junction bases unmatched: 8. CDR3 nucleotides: TGTGCCAGCAGCTTAGGACTAGCAGGGCCCGATGAGCAGTTCTTC. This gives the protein CASSLGLAGPDEQFF.

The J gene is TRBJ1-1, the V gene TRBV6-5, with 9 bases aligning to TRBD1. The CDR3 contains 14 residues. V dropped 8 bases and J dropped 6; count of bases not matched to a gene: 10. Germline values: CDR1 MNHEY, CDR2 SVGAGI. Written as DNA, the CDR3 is TGTGCCAGCGGAGAGGACAGGGGCTTCGCTGAAGCTTTCTTT. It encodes CASGEDRGFAEAFF.

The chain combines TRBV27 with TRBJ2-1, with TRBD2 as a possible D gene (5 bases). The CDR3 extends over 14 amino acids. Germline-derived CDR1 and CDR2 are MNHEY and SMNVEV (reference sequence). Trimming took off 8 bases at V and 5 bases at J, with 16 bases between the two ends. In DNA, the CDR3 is TGTGCCAGCCCCTGTGTCTGGAGGAACAATGAGCAGTTCTTC. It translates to CASPCVWRNNEQFF.

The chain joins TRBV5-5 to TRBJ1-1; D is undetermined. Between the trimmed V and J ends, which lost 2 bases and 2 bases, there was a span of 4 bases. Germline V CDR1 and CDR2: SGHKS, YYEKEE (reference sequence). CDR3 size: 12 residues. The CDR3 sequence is CASSFLNTEAFF. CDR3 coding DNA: TGTGCCAGCAGCTTTCTTAACACTGAAGCTTTCTTT.

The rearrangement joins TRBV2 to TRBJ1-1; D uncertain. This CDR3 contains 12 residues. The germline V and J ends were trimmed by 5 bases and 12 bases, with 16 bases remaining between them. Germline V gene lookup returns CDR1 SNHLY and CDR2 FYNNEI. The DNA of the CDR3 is TGTGCCAGCAGTCCGGGAACGGGGTTGACTTTCTTT. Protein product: CASSPGTGLTFF.